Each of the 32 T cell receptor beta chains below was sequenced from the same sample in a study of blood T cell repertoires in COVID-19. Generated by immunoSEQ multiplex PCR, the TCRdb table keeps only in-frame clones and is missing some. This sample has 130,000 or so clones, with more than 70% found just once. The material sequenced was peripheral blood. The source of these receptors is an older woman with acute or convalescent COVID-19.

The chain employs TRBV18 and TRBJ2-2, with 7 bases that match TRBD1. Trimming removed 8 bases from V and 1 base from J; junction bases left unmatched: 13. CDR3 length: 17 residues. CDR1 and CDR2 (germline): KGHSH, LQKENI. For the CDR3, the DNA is TGTGCCAGCCTCGGGCAAAACAGGGGCTGGAACACCGGGGAGCTGTTTTTT. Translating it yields CASLGQNRGWNTGELFF. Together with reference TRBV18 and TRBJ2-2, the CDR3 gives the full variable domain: NAGVMQNPRHLVRRRGQEARLRCSPMKGHSHVYWYRQLPEEGLKFMVYLQKENIIDESGMPKERFSAEFPKEGPSILRIQQVVRGDSAAYFCASLGQNRGWNTGELFFGEGSRLTVL.

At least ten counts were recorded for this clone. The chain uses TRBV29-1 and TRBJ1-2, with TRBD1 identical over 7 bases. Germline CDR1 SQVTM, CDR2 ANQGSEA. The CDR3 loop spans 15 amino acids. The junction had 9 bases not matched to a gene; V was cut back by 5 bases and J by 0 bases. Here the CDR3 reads CSVLGTVEANYGYTF. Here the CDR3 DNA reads TGCAGCGTTCTCGGGACAGTAGAAGCTAACTATGGCTACACCTTC.

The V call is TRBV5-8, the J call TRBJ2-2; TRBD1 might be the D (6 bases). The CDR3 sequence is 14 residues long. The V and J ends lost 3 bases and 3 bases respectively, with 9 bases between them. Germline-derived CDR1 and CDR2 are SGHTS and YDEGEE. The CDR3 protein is CASSWGPYTGELFF. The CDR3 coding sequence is TGTGCCAGCAGCTGGGGGCCTTACACCGGGGAGCTGTTTTTT.

The CDR3 DNA reads TGTGCCAGCAGCTTACACGGGTCTGGAAACACCATATATTTT. This encodes CASSLHGSGNTIYF. The J gene is TRBJ1-3, the V gene TRBV5-4; D unresolved. This CDR3 contains 14 residues. From germline, CDR1 is SGHNT and CDR2 YYREEE (reference sequence). Trimming took off 2 bases at V and 1 base at J, with 7 bases between the two ends.

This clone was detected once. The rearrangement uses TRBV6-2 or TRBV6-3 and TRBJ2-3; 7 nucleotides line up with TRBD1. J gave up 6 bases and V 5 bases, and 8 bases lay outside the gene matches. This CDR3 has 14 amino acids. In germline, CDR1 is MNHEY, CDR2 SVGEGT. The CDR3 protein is CASSTGQSGDTQYF. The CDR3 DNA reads TGTGCCAGCAGTACGGGACAGTCCGGGGATACGCAGTATTTT.

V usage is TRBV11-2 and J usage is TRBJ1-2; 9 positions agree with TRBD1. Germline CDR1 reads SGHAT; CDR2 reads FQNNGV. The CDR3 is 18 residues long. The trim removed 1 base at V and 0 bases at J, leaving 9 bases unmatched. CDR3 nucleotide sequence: TGTGCCAGCAGCTTAGTTAGGGGCGGACAGGGGACTAACTATGGCTACACCTTC. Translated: CASSLVRGGQGTNYGYTF.

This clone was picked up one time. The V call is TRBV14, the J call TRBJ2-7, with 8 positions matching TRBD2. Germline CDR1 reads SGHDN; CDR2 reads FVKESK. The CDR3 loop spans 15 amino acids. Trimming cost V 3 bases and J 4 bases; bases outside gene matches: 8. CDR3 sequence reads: CASSHWGSGGYEQYF. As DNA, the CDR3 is TGTGCCAGCAGCCATTGGGGGAGCGGGGGATACGAGCAGTACTTC.

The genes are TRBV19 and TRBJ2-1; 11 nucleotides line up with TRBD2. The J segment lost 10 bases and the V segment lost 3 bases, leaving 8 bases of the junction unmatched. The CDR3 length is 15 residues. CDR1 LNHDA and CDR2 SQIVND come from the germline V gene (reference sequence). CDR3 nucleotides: TGTGCCAGTAGTATCGGCAATAGCGGGGGGGCCGAGCAGTTCTTC. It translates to CASSIGNSGGAEQFF.

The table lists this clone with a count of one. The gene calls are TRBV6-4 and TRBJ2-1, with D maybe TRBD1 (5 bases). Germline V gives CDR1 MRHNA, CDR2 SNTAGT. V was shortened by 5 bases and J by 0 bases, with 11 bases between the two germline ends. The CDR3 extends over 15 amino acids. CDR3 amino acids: CASSTTESSYNEQFF. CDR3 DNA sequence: TGTGCCAGCAGTACGACAGAGAGCTCCTACAATGAGCAGTTCTTC.

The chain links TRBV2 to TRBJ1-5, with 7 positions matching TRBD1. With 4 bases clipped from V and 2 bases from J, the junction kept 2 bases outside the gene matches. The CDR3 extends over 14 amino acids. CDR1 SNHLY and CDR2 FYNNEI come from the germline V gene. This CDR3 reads CASSATGRNQPQHF. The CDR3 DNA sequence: TGTGCCAGCAGTGCGACAGGGCGCAATCAGCCCCAGCATTTT.

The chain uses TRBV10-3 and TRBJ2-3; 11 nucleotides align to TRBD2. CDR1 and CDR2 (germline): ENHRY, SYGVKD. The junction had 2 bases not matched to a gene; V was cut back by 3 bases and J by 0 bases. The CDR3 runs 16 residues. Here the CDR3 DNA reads TGTGCCATCAGTGATACTAGCGGGGGCAGCACAGATACGCAGTATTTT. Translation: CAISDTSGGSTDTQYF.

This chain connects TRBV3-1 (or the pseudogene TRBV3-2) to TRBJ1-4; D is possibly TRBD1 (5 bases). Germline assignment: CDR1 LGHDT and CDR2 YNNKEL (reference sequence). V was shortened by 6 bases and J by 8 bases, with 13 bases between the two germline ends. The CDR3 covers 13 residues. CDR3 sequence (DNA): TGTGCCAGCAGATCGGGGGTAGGGGAAAAACTGTTTTTT. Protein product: CASRSGVGEKLFF.

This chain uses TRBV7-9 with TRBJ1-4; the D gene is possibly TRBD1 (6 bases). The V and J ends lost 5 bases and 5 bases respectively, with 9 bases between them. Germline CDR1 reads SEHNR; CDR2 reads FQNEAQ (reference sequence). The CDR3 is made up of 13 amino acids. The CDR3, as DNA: TGTGCCAGCAGCCAACAGGGCAATGAAAAACTGTTTTTT. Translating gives CASSQQGNEKLFF.

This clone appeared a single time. The CDR3 sequence is CASSAGRPYEQYF. The CDR3 DNA sequence: TGCGCCAGCAGTGCCGGCAGGCCGTACGAGCAGTACTTC. The chain is built from TRBV10-1 and TRBJ2-7; D is undetermined. The CDR3 spans 13 residues. V was trimmed by 4 bases and J by 4 bases, leaving 11 bases between them. The germline V gene has CDR1 WNHNN and CDR2 SYGVQD (reference sequence).

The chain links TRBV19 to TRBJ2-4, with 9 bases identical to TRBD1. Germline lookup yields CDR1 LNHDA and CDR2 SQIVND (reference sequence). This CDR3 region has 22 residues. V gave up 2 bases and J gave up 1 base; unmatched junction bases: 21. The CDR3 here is CASSIRGARTGVVRPAKNIQYF. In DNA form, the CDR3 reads TGTGCCAGTAGTATACGTGGGGCGAGGACAGGGGTTGTGAGACCGGCCAAAAACATTCAGTACTTC. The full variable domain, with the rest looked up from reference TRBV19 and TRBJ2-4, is DGGITQSPKYLFRKEGQNVTLSCEQNLNHDAMYWYRQDPGQGLRLIYYSQIVNDFQKGDIAEGYSVSREKKESFPLTVTSAQKNPTAFYLCASSIRGARTGVVRPAKNIQYFGAGTRLSVL.

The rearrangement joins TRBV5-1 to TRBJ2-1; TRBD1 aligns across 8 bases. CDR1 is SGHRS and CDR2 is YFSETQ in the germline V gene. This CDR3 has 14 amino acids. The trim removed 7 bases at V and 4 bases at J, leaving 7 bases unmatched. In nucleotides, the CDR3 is TGCGCCAGCCACCGACAGGGGATTTACAATGAGCAGTTCTTC. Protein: CASHRQGIYNEQFF.

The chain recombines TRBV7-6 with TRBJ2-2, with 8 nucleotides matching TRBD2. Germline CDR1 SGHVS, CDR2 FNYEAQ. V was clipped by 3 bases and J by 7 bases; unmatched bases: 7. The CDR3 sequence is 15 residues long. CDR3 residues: CASSFRTSRGGELFF. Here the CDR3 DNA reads TGTGCCAGCAGCTTTAGGACTAGCCGGGGCGGGGAGCTGTTTTTT.

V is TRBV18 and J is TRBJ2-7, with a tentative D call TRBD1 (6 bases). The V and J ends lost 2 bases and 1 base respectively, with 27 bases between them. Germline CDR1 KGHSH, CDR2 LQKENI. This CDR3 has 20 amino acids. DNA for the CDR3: TGTGCCAGCTCACCAAGAAGGGGTGTCAGGGGTCTACCCCGATCCTACGAGCAGTACTTC. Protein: CASSPRRGVRGLPRSYEQYF.

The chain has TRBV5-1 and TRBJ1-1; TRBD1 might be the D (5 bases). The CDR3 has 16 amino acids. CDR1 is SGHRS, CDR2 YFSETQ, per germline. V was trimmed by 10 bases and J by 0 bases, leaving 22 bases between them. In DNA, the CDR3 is TGCGCCCGAAGGATAGCAGACAGCCCCATGAACACTGAAGCTTTCTTT. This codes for CARRIADSPMNTEAFF.

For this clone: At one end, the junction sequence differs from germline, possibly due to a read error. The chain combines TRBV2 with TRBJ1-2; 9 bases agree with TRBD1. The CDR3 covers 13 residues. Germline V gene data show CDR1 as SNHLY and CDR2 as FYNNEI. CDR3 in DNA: TGTGCCAGCACTGAACAGGGGGCTGCTGGCTACACCTTC. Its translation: CASTEQGAAGYTF.

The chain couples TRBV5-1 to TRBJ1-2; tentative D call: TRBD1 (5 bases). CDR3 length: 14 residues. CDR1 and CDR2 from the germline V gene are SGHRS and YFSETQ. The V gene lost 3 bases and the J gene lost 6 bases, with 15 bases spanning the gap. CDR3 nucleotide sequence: TGCGCCAGCAGCTCCCTTCCCTCGGGGGATGGCTACACCTTC. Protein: CASSSLPSGDGYTF. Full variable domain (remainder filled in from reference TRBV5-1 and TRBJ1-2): KAGVTQTPRYLIKTRGQQVTLSCSPISGHRSVSWYQQTPGQGLQFLFEYFSETQRNKGNFPGRFSGRQFSNSRSEMNVSTLELGDSALYLCASSSLPSGDGYTFGSGTRLTVV.

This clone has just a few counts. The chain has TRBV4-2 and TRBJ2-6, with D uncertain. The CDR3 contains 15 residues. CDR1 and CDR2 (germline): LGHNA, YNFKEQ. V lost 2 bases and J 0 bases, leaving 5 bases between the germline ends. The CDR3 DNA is TGTGCCAGCAGCCAACAGAACTCTGGGGCCAACGTCCTGACTTTC. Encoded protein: CASSQQNSGANVLTF.

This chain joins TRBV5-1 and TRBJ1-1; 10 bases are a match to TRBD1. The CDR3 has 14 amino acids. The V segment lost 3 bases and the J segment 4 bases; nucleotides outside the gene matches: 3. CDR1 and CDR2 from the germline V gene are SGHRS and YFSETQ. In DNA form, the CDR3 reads TGCGCCAGCAGCTCTAGGACAGGGGGCACTGAAGCTTTCTTT. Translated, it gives CASSSRTGGTEAFF.

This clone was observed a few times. CDR3 sequence: CASRSGYGGELFF. The CDR3 region has the DNA TGTGCCAGCAGATCAGGGTACGGCGGGGAGCTGTTTTTT. The chain employs TRBV28 and TRBJ2-2; the D gene is possibly TRBD1 (5 bases). The CDR3 loop spans 13 amino acids. V was shortened by 6 bases and J by 7 bases, with 12 bases between the two germline ends. In germline, CDR1 is MDHEN, CDR2 SYDVKM.

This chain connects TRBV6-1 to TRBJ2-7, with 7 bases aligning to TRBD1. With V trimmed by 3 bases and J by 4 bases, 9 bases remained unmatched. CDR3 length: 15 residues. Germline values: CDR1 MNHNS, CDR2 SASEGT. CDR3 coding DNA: TGTGCCAGCAGTGAGCGACCAGGGGGAGTATACGAGCAGTACTTC. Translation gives CASSERPGGVYEQYF.

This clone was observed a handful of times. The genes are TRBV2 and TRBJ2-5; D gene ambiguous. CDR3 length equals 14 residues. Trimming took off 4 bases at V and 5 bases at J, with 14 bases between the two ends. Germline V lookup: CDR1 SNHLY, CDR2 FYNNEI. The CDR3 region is CASSGSFQRETQYF. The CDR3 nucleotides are TGTGCCAGCAGTGGATCGTTCCAACGGGAGACCCAGTACTTC.

The CDR3 spells CASSLLSGGLTYEQYF. The CDR3 region has the DNA TGTGCCAGCAGTTTACTTAGCGGGGGGCTTACCTACGAGCAGTACTTC. The gene calls are TRBV27 and TRBJ2-7; 10 nucleotides align to TRBD2. In germline, CDR1 is MNHEY, CDR2 SMNVEV (reference sequence). With 2 bases clipped from V and 2 bases from J, the junction kept 6 bases outside the gene matches. This CDR3 contains 16 residues.

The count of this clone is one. The CDR3 sequence: CASSHPGQGFYGYTF. The CDR3 DNA is TGCGCCAGCAGCCACCCGGGACAGGGCTTCTATGGCTACACCTTC. The chain uses TRBV4-1 and TRBJ1-2; 9 positions agree with TRBD1. V dropped 3 bases and J dropped 4; count of bases not matched to a gene: 6. From germline, CDR1 is MGHRA and CDR2 YSYEKL. The CDR3 spans 15 residues.

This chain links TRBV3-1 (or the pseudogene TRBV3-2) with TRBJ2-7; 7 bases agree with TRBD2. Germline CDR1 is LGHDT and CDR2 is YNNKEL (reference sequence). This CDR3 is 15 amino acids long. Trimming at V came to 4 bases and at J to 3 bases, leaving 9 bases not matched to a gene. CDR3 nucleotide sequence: TGTGCCAGCAGCCCAAGAGCCCTAGCGGTCTACGAGCAGTACTTC. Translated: CASSPRALAVYEQYF.

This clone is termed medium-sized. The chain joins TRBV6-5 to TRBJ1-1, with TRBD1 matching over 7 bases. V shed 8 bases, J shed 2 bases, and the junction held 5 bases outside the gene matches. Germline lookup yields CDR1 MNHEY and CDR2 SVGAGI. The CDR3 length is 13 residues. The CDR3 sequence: CASSGQANTEAFF. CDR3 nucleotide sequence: TGTGCCAGCTCAGGACAGGCCAACACTGAAGCTTTCTTT.

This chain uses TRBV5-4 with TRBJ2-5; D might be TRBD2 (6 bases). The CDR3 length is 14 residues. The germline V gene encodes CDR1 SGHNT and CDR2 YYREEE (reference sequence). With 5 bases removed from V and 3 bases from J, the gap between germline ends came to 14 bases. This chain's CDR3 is CASSTAGGEETQYF. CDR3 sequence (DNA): TGTGCCAGCAGTACCGCAGGAGGGGAAGAGACCCAGTACTTC.

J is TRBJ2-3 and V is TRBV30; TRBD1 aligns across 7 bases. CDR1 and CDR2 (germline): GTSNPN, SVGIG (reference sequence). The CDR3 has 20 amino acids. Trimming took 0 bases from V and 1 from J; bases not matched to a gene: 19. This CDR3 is CAWSVLFSGTRGPGTDTQYF. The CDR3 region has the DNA TGTGCCTGGAGTGTCCTATTCTCCGGGACAAGGGGGCCGGGCACAGATACGCAGTATTTT.